A selection of T cell receptor beta chains follows, all from one sample in a study of control samples from healthy donors and cancer patients. The assay was immunoSEQ multiplex PCR, and TCRdb's table has in-frame clones only and misses some. Its table lists 150,000 to 200,000 clones. The specimen was blood. These TCRs come from a young woman in good health. Both conserved end residues are part of each CDR3. The order of the fields is V gene, D gene, J gene, CDR3 DNA, CDR3 protein. D genes are given only for firm matches.

V: TRBV5-1
D: -
J: TRBJ1-2
DNA: TGCGCCAGCAGCTTGTACGGGTCTTGGGGCTACACCTTC
CDR3: CASSLYGSWGYTF

V: TRBV6-5
D: -
J: TRBJ1-1
DNA: TGTTTCCCGGACCCTGGGAACACTGAAGCTTTCTTT
CDR3: CFPDPGNTEAFF

V: TRBV20-1
D: -
J: TRBJ1-1
DNA: TGCAGTGCTCCCAGTTTGGCTGAAGCTTTCTTT
CDR3: CSAPSLAEAFF

V: TRBV6-5
D: -
J: TRBJ1-2
DNA: TGTGCCAGCAGTTACTCGTCTCAGGGAATGGGTGGCTACACCTTC
CDR3: CASSYSSQGMGGYTF

V: TRBV7-3
D: -
J: TRBJ2-7
DNA: TGTGCCAGCAGCCCGTGGCCAGGCTCGAACGAGCAGTACTTC
CDR3: CASSPWPGSNEQYF

V: TRBV13
D: -
J: TRBJ1-6
DNA: TGTGCCAGCAGCTTACAAGGGAACTCACCCCTCCACTTT
CDR3: CASSLQGNSPLHF

V: TRBV10-3
D: -
J: TRBJ1-1
DNA: TGTGCCATCAGTCCGGGACGGGAGAACACTGAAGCTTTCTTT
CDR3: CAISPGRENTEAFF

V: TRBV9
D: -
J: TRBJ2-3
DNA: TGTGCCAGCAGCGACGACAGAAGCCCCATCATTTTT
CDR3: CASSDDRSPIIF

V: TRBV18
D: TRBD1
J: TRBJ1-1
DNA: TGTGCCAGCTCACTTTCAGGGGGCCTACGAATGAACACTGAAGCTTTCTTT
CDR3: CASSLSGGLRMNTEAFF

V: TRBV3-1/TRBV3-2
D: TRBD1
J: TRBJ1-2
DNA: TGTGCCAGCAGCCCCCGGGACAGGGTATATGGCTACACCTTC
CDR3: CASSPRDRVYGYTF

V: TRBV29-1
D: -
J: TRBJ1-3
DNA: TGCAGCGTTGTTGGAAACACCATATATTTT
CDR3: CSVVGNTIYF

V: TRBV11-1
D: -
J: TRBJ2-3
DNA: TGTGCCAGCAGCTTGACCTTACAGGTTCGGGCAGATACGCAGTATTTT
CDR3: CASSLTLQVRADTQYF

V: TRBV7-2
D: -
J: TRBJ1-4
DNA: TGTGCCAGCAGCTTTGACAGGCTTGCAACTAATGAAAAACTGTTTTTT
CDR3: CASSFDRLATNEKLFF

V: TRBV2
D: -
J: TRBJ1-3
DNA: TGTGCCAGCAGTGAGGGTACGTCTCCGGGTGACACCATATATTTT
CDR3: CASSEGTSPGDTIYF

V: TRBV5-1
D: TRBD1
J: TRBJ1-3
DNA: TGCGCCAGCAGCTTGTCCTCAGGGGGAAGTGGGACCATATATTTT
CDR3: CASSLSSGGSGTIYF

V: TRBV28
D: -
J: TRBJ1-1
DNA: TGTGCCAGCAGTTTACCGGGACGGACCGAAGCTTTCTTT
CDR3: CASSLPGRTEAFF

V: TRBV29-1
D: -
J: TRBJ2-5
DNA: TGCAGCATTAGGAGGACAGCCCAAGAGACCCAGTACTTC
CDR3: CSIRRTAQETQYF

V: TRBV7-9
D: -
J: TRBJ1-5
DNA: TGTGCCAGCAGCCAATCCACAGGGTTCCAGCCCCAGCATTTT
CDR3: CASSQSTGFQPQHF

V: TRBV24-1
D: TRBD1
J: TRBJ1-5
DNA: TGTGCCACCAGTGATTCTACAGGGGGCTATAGCAATCAGCCCCAGCATTTT
CDR3: CATSDSTGGYSNQPQHF

V: TRBV20-1
D: -
J: TRBJ1-2
DNA: TGCAGTGCCAACGGCCTCAACGGCTACACCTTC
CDR3: CSANGLNGYTF

V: TRBV5-8
D: -
J: TRBJ1-5
DNA: TGTGCCAGCACCCCCCCCAGAAATCAGCCCCAGCATTTT
CDR3: CASTPPRNQPQHF

V: TRBV18
D: -
J: TRBJ2-5
DNA: TGTGCCAGCTCACCGCAAAACGAGGCGGGAGAGACCCAGTACTTC
CDR3: CASSPQNEAGETQYF

V: TRBV6-5
D: -
J: TRBJ1-2
DNA: TGTGCCAGCCGTTCTACCGGCAGGGATGAAGGCTACACCTTC
CDR3: CASRSTGRDEGYTF

V: TRBV3-1/TRBV3-2
D: TRBD2
J: TRBJ2-5
DNA: TGTGCCAGCAGCCAAGATCCCCTGAGGAGCGGGGTGGGGACCCAGTACTTC
CDR3: CASSQDPLRSGVGTQYF

V: TRBV30
D: -
J: TRBJ1-5
DNA: TGTGCCTGGAGTGTACTAGGGGCGACTTTTCAGCCCCAGCATTTT
CDR3: CAWSVLGATFQPQHF

V: TRBV3-1/TRBV3-2
D: -
J: TRBJ1-1
DNA: TGTGCCAGCAGCCCGAGGAGGGCAACTGAAGCTTTCTTT
CDR3: CASSPRRATEAFF

V: TRBV2
D: TRBD1
J: TRBJ1-6
DNA: TGTGCCAGCAGTGAGAAGGGGGCATCACCCCTCCACTTT
CDR3: CASSEKGASPLHF

V: TRBV11-2
D: -
J: TRBJ2-6
DNA: TGTGCCAGCAGCTTCCCCGGGGCTTCTGGGGCCAACGTCCTGACTTTC
CDR3: CASSFPGASGANVLTF

V: TRBV5-6
D: -
J: TRBJ2-3
DNA: TGTGCCAGCAGCTTTCGGGGTACGCAGTATTTT
CDR3: CASSFRGTQYF

V: TRBV19
D: -
J: TRBJ1-6
DNA: TGTGCCAGTAGTATAACCGGGAATTCACCCCTCCACTTT
CDR3: CASSITGNSPLHF

V: TRBV4-1
D: TRBD2
J: TRBJ2-2
DNA: TGCGCCAGCAGCCTGACTCAGAGACTAGCGGGAACCGGGGAGCTGTTTTTT
CDR3: CASSLTQRLAGTGELFF

V: TRBV3-1/TRBV3-2
D: -
J: TRBJ2-3
DNA: TGTGCCAGCAGCCTGGGCCCTAGCACAGATACGCAGTATTTT
CDR3: CASSLGPSTDTQYF

V: TRBV12-3/TRBV12-4
D: TRBD1
J: TRBJ1-5
DNA: TGTGCCAGCGGCCGACAGGGGCATCAGCCCCAGCATTTT
CDR3: CASGRQGHQPQHF

V: TRBV11-3
D: TRBD2
J: TRBJ2-1
DNA: TGTGCCAGCAGCTTAGAACTAGCGGGGGGGTACTCCTACAATGAGCAGTTCTTC
CDR3: CASSLELAGGYSYNEQFF

V: TRBV7-2
D: -
J: TRBJ2-3
DNA: TGTGCCAGCAAGGGGTGGGGCACAGATACGCAGTATTTT
CDR3: CASKGWGTDTQYF

V: TRBV27
D: -
J: TRBJ2-1
DNA: TGCGACCTAAATGAGCAGTTCTTC
CDR3: CDLNEQFF

V: TRBV5-6
D: -
J: TRBJ2-5
DNA: TGTGCCAGCAGCTTCGCGGGGCCGGGGGAGACCCAGTACTTC
CDR3: CASSFAGPGETQYF

V: TRBV5-1
D: TRBD1
J: TRBJ2-7
DNA: TGCGCCAGCAGCCTGGGACAGGGGGCGCGCGAGCAGTACTTC
CDR3: CASSLGQGAREQYF

V: TRBV7-2
D: -
J: TRBJ2-3
DNA: TGTGCCAGCAGCTTGAATGGGGATACGCAGTATTTT
CDR3: CASSLNGDTQYF

V: TRBV7-3
D: TRBD1
J: TRBJ2-1
DNA: TGTGCCAGCAGCTTAGGAGTACACAGGGGCGGCAATGAGCAGTTCTTC
CDR3: CASSLGVHRGGNEQFF

V: TRBV5-6
D: -
J: TRBJ2-5
DNA: TGTGCCAGCAGCTTGGCCGGTTCCGCCGGGACCCAGTACTTC
CDR3: CASSLAGSAGTQYF

V: TRBV5-5
D: TRBD1
J: TRBJ2-7
DNA: TGTGCCAGCCTAGGACAGGGTGGCTACGAGCAGTACTTC
CDR3: CASLGQGGYEQYF

V: TRBV6-5
D: TRBD1
J: TRBJ2-2
DNA: TGTGCCAGCCGCCAACAGGGGGCGGGCGGGGAGCTGTTTTTT
CDR3: CASRQQGAGGELFF

V: TRBV4-3
D: TRBD2
J: TRBJ2-1
DNA: TGCGCCAGCAGCCAAGACCCCAGCGGGGGGGCCGGTGAGCAGTTCTTC
CDR3: CASSQDPSGGAGEQFF

V: TRBV12-3/TRBV12-4
D: -
J: TRBJ1-1
DNA: TGTGCCAGCAGCCCCCTGGGGGGAGTAGCTTTCTTT
CDR3: CASSPLGGVAFF

V: TRBV5-8
D: -
J: TRBJ2-7
DNA: TGTGCCAGCAGCTTGGGCAGGGCCCTCTACGAGCAGTACTTC
CDR3: CASSLGRALYEQYF

V: TRBV7-6
D: -
J: TRBJ2-1
DNA: TGTGCCAGCAGCTTTGGGCAGGGCCCCTACAATGAGCAGTTCTTC
CDR3: CASSFGQGPYNEQFF

V: TRBV6-4
D: -
J: TRBJ1-6
DNA: TGTGCCAGCAGTAGGGACGGCCTGAATTCACCCCTCCACTTT
CDR3: CASSRDGLNSPLHF

V: TRBV6-1
D: -
J: TRBJ1-2
DNA: TGTGCCAGCAGTGAAGGAGCGAGGGCCTATGGCTACACCTTC
CDR3: CASSEGARAYGYTF

V: TRBV9
D: TRBD1
J: TRBJ2-6
DNA: TGTGCCAGCAGTTCGGGACAGGGGGCGGCCGTGGCCAACGTCCTGACTTTC
CDR3: CASSSGQGAAVANVLTF